Each of the 21 T cell receptor beta chains below was sequenced from the same sample in a study of identical twins. TCRdb ran MiXCR on the 5' RACE reads and lists one entry per CDR3 protein. The sample comprises around 690,000 distinct CDR3 sequences, 21% of which are singletons, and 4% to 5.5% rests with the top ten. These same data were also listed under a study on T cells expressing NK-cell markers.

Input material: PBMCs. The receptors originated from a young woman in good health.

This clonotype has a count of ten or more. CDR3 loop: CSARGIGGWETQYF. CDR3 coding DNA: TGCAGTGCTAGAGGGATCGGGGGGTGGGAGACCCAGTACTTC. The chain has TRBV20-1 and TRBJ2-5, with 7 bases matching TRBD2. Germline V gene sequence: CDR1 DFQATT, CDR2 SNEGSKA (reference sequence). The V gene end was trimmed by 1 base and the J gene end by 5 bases; junction bases not matched to a gene: 7. This CDR3 spans 14 amino acids.

This clonotype was observed a handful of times. This rearrangement joins TRBV6-1 to TRBJ2-2; 9 nucleotides match TRBD2. Trimming took 10 bases from V and 4 from J; bases not matched to a gene: 10. This CDR3 contains 15 residues. Germline V lookup: CDR1 MNHNS, CDR2 SASEGT. CDR3 in DNA: TGTGCCACCGGGAGCGGGGGGAGCGGCACCGGGGAGCTGTTTTTT. This codes for CATGSGGSGTGELFF.

This clonotype came up a few times. CDR3 residues: CASSPRGGAGYEQYF. CDR3 DNA: TGTGCCAGCAGCCCGAGAGGGGGGGCTGGGTACGAGCAGTACTTC. The gene calls are TRBV3-1 and TRBJ2-7; D is perhaps TRBD2 (7 bases). This CDR3 is built from 15 residues. V lost 4 bases and J 4 bases, leaving 17 bases between the germline ends. Germline lookup yields CDR1 LGHDT and CDR2 YNNKEL (reference sequence).

The rearrangement uses TRBV10-3 and TRBJ2-3, with D unclear. The ends were cut back, 8 bases at V and 2 bases at J, with 8 bases in the middle. CDR3 size: 12 residues. CDR1 is ENHRY and CDR2 is SYGVKD in the germline V gene. This CDR3 is CAIGSPTDTQYF. The CDR3 DNA is TGTGCCATCGGCTCCCCCACAGATACGCAGTATTTT.

This clonotype was detected a few times. The chain combines TRBV29-1 with TRBJ1-4; unclear D gene. This CDR3 comprises 12 residues. Trimming removed 2 bases at V and 7 bases at J, with 8 bases between. The germline CDR1 and CDR2 sequences are SQVTM and ANQGSEA. For the CDR3, the DNA is TGCAGCGTTGAATACACCTCTGAAAAACTGTTTTTT. As protein: CSVEYTSEKLFF.

This clonotype turned up a few times. This chain connects TRBV30 to TRBJ2-2; unclear D gene. The germline gives CDR1 GTSNPN, CDR2 SVGIG (reference sequence). V gave up 4 bases and J gave up 1 base, with 16 bases separating them. The CDR3 has 16 residues. The CDR3 loop is CAWTPWSAKNTGELFF. The CDR3 DNA is TGTGCCTGGACCCCATGGTCGGCAAAGAACACCGGGGAGCTGTTTTTT.

V is TRBV7-2 and J is TRBJ1-2; 7 nucleotides align to TRBD1. CDR1 and CDR2 from the germline V gene are SGHTA and FQGNSA. V trimming: 6 bases; J trimming: 7 bases; junction bases outside the gene matches: 14. CDR3 length: 15 amino acids. The CDR3 DNA sequence: TGTGCCAGCAGTCGTACCGGGCAGGGGGAAAGTGGCTACACCTTC. Encoded protein: CASSRTGQGESGYTF.

V gene TRBV5-1 combines with J gene TRBJ2-4; tentatively, D is TRBD2 (5 bases). This CDR3 spans 13 amino acids. The germline gives CDR1 SGHRS, CDR2 YFSETQ. V lost 3 bases and J 4 bases, leaving 8 bases between the germline ends. CDR3 nucleotides: TGCGCCAGCAGCTCGGGGTTGAAAAACATTCAGTACTTC. Encoded protein: CASSSGLKNIQYF.

This clonotype was seen a handful of times. The chain recombines TRBV5-1 with TRBJ2-3; no reliable D call. CDR1 and CDR2 from the germline V gene are SGHRS and YFSETQ. Trimming took off 0 bases at V and 3 bases at J, with 8 bases between the two ends. The CDR3 contains 14 residues. The CDR3 spells CASSLDAKTDTQYF. In DNA, the CDR3 is TGCGCCAGCAGCTTGGATGCAAAGACAGATACGCAGTATTTT. Looking up the rest from reference TRBV5-1 and TRBJ2-3 gives the full variable domain: KAGVTQTPRYLIKTRGQQVTLSCSPISGHRSVSWYQQTPGQGLQFLFEYFSETQRNKGNFPGRFSGRQFSNSRSEMNVSTLELGDSALYLCASSLDAKTDTQYFGPGTRLTVL.

The chain joins TRBV20-1 to TRBJ1-1; D unclear. Trimming left V 2 bases short and J 8 bases short, with 9 bases between. The CDR3 length is 11 residues. CDR1 is DFQATT and CDR2 is SNEGSKA in the germline V gene (reference sequence). CDR3 in amino acids: CSARWAPEAFF. DNA for the CDR3: TGCAGTGCTAGATGGGCCCCCGAAGCTTTCTTT.

The chain has TRBV5-1 and TRBJ2-7, with 9 bases identical to TRBD2. This CDR3 comprises 15 residues. Germline V CDR1 and CDR2: SGHRS, YFSETQ. J lost 3 bases, V lost 0 bases, and 4 bases had no gene match. Here the CDR3 reads CASSLELAGVYEQYF. The CDR3, as DNA: TGCGCCAGCAGCTTGGAGTTAGCGGGGGTCTACGAGCAGTACTTC. The complete variable domain, with remaining parts taken from reference TRBV5-1 and TRBJ2-7, reads KAGVTQTPRYLIKTRGQQVTLSCSPISGHRSVSWYQQTPGQGLQFLFEYFSETQRNKGNFPGRFSGRQFSNSRSEMNVSTLELGDSALYLCASSLELAGVYEQYFGPGTRLTVT.

This clonotype was observed at least ten times. At one end, the junction sequence differs from germline, possibly due to a read error. CDR3 amino acids: CSAEGTSNEQFF. CDR3 sequence (DNA): TGCAGCGCTGAAGGGACCTCCAATGAGCAGTTCTTC. The V call is TRBV29-1, the J call TRBJ2-1; either TRBD1 or TRBD2 may supply D (5 bases each). This CDR3 has 12 residues. Germline values: CDR1 SQVTM, CDR2 ANQGSEA.

This chain connects TRBV27 to TRBJ2-7; D possibly corresponds to TRBD2 (7 bases). Germline V lookup: CDR1 MNHEY, CDR2 SMNVEV (reference sequence). The CDR3 length is 14 residues. Between the trimmed V and J ends, which lost 5 bases and 6 bases, there was a span of 17 bases. CDR3 residues: CASSPWGGALEQYF. In DNA form, the CDR3 reads TGTGCCAGCAGTCCTTGGGGGGGGGCCCTCGAGCAGTACTTC.

The chain's CDR3 is CSARQGIYEQYF. CDR3 DNA sequence: TGCAGTGCTAGGCAGGGGATCTACGAGCAGTACTTC. This sequence joins TRBV20-1 and TRBJ2-7; tentative D call: TRBD1 (6 bases). The CDR3 contains 12 residues. Germline V gives CDR1 DFQATT, CDR2 SNEGSKA (reference sequence). The V gene lost 3 bases and the J gene lost 3 bases, with 9 bases spanning the gap.

The chain links TRBV6-5 to TRBJ2-7, with D unclear. Germline V gene data show CDR1 as MNHEY and CDR2 as SVGAGI. V shed 2 bases and J shed 1 base, with 9 bases lying between them. The CDR3 covers 14 residues. CDR3 DNA: TGTGCCAGCAGTTACGCGAGTGTATCCTACGAGCAGTACTTC. Its protein is CASSYASVSYEQYF.

This clonotype has more than one count but fewer than ten. The chain has TRBV20-1 and TRBJ2-3; a weak D match, TRBD2 (5 bases). Germline CDR1 is DFQATT and CDR2 is SNEGSKA (reference sequence). This CDR3 has 13 amino acids. V was clipped by 5 bases and J by 4 bases, with 13 bases between them. CDR3 loop: CSAWPGTPDTQYF. CDR3 in DNA: TGCAGTGCTTGGCCGGGAACCCCAGATACGCAGTATTTT.

This clonotype was seen a handful of times. The V gene is TRBV29-1, the J gene TRBJ2-7, with 7 bases identical to TRBD1. The CDR3 length is 14 residues. Per germline, CDR1 SQVTM and CDR2 ANQGSEA. V was pared by 2 bases and J by 1 base, with 5 bases of the junction left unmatched. This CDR3 is CSVETGAKSYEQYF. The DNA for the CDR3 is TGCAGCGTTGAAACAGGGGCTAAGTCCTACGAGCAGTACTTC.

The chain joins TRBV4-2 to TRBJ2-5, with TRBD1 matching over 11 bases. Germline V lookup: CDR1 LGHNA, CDR2 YNFKEQ. There are 18 residues in the CDR3. V was pared by 1 base and J by 2 bases, with 9 bases of the junction left unmatched. CDR3 sequence reads: CASSQGGQGARYQETQYF. The CDR3 DNA is TGTGCCAGCAGCCAAGGCGGACAGGGGGCCCGATATCAAGAGACCCAGTACTTC.

Concerning this clonotype itself: A read error may explain this, as a much larger clone is one base away. J is TRBJ2-5 and V is TRBV29-1; 8 nucleotides line up with TRBD2. With V trimmed by 4 bases and J by 1 base, 11 bases remained unmatched. The CDR3 totals 16 residues. Germline CDR1 SQVTM, CDR2 ANQGSEA. CDR3 sequence: CSVGSSGSGVQETQYF. For the CDR3, the DNA is TGCAGCGTTGGATCCTCGGGTAGCGGGGTCCAAGAGACCCAGTACTTC.

The rearrangement joins TRBV5-6 to TRBJ2-3; TRBD2 might be the D (6 bases). Per the germline V gene, CDR1 is SGHDT and CDR2 is YYEEEE. This CDR3 contains 15 residues. V dropped 4 bases and J dropped 6 bases, with 18 bases sitting between them. DNA of the CDR3: TGTGCCAGCAGCGGGGGTTGGGGCGGGATGGATACGCAGTATTTT. It specifies CASSGGWGGMDTQYF.

In its sample, this clonotype was seen a few times. The chain uses TRBV9 and TRBJ1-2; 8 bases are a match to TRBD1. J was trimmed by 4 bases and V by 4 bases; bases with no gene match: 12. The CDR3 covers 16 residues. Germline V gene data show CDR1 as SGDLS and CDR2 as YYNGEE. The CDR3 loop is CASSPRTGMGSYGYTF. The CDR3 nucleotides are TGTGCCAGCAGCCCTAGGACAGGGATGGGGTCCTATGGCTACACCTTC.